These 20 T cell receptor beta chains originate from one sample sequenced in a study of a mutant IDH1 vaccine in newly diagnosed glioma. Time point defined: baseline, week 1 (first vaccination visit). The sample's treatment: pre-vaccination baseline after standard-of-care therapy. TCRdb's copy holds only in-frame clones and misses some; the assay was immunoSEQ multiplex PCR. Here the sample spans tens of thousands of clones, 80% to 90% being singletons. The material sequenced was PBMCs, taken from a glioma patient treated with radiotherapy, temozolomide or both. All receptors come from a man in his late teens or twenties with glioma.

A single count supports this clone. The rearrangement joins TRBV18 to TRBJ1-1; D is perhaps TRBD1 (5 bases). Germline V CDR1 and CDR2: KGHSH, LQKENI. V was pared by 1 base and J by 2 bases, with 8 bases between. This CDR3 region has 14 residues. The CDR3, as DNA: TGTGCCAGCTCACCACTAGGGGCTAACACTGAAGCTTTCTTT. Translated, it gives CASSPLGANTEAFF. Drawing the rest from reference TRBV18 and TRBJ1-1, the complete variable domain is NAGVMQNPRHLVRRRGQEARLRCSPMKGHSHVYWYRQLPEEGLKFMVYLQKENIIDESGMPKERFSAEFPKEGPSILRIQQVVRGDSAAYFCASSPLGANTEAFFGQGTRLTVV.

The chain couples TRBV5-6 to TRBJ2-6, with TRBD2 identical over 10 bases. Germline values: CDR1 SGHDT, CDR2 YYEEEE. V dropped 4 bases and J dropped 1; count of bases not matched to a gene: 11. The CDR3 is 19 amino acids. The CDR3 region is CASSALLAGNGSGANVLTF. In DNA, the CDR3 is TGTGCCAGCAGCGCCCTACTAGCGGGAAATGGTTCTGGGGCCAACGTCCTGACTTTC.

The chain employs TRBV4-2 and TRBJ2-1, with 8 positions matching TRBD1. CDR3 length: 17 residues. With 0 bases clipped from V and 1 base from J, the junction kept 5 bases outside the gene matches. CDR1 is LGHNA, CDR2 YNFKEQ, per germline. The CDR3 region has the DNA TGTGCCAGCAGCCAAGATCCCGGACAGGGTTCCTACAATGAGCAGTTCTTC. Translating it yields CASSQDPGQGSYNEQFF.

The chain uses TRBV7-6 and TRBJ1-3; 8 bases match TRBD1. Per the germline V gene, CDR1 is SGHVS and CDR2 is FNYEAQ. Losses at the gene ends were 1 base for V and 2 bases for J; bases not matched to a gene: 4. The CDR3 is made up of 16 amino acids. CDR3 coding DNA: TGTGCCAGCAGCTTAGGGACAGGGCTGGCTGGAAACACCATATATTTT. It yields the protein CASSLGTGLAGNTIYF.

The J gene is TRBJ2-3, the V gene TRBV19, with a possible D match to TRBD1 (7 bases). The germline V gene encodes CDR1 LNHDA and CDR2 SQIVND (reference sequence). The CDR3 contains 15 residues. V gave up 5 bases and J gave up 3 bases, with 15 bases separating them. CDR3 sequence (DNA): TGTGCCAGTAGTCGGGCAGGGGGGCCAACAGATACGCAGTATTTT. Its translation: CASSRAGGPTDTQYF.

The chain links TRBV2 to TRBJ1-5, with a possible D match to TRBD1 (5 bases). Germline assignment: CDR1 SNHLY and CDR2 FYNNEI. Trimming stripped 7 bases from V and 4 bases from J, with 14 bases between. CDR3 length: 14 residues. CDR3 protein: CASTKGTENQPQHF. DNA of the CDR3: TGTGCCAGCACCAAAGGGACCGAAAATCAGCCCCAGCATTTT.

CDR3 sequence (DNA): TGTGCCTGGGCCCCCGGACAGGGGGCGCGAAGCTCTGGAAACACCATATATTTT. Encoded protein: CAWAPGQGARSSGNTIYF. The chain joins TRBV30 to TRBJ1-3, with 11 positions matching TRBD1. Germline values: CDR1 GTSNPN, CDR2 SVGIG (reference sequence). The CDR3 loop spans 18 amino acids. V trimming: 5 bases; J trimming: 0 bases; junction bases outside the gene matches: 12.

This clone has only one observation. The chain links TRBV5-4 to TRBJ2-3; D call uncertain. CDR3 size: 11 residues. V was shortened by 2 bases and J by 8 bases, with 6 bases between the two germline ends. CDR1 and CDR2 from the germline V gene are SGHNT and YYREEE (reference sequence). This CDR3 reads CASSLKGTQYF. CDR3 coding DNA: TGTGCCAGCAGCTTAAAGGGTACGCAGTATTTT.

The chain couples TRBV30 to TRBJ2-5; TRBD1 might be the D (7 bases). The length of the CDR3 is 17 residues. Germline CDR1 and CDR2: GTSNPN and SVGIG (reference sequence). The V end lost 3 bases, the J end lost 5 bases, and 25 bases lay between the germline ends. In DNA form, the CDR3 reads TGTGCCTGGAGGGTCAAGTACAGGGGATCGGAGGGGGAGACCCAGTACTTC. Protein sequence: CAWRVKYRGSEGETQYF.

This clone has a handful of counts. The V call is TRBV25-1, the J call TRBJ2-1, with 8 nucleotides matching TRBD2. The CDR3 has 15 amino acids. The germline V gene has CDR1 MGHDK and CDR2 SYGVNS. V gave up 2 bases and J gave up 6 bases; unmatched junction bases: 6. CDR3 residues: CASSEKERETNEQFF. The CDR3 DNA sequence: TGTGCCAGCAGTGAAAAGGAGCGGGAGACCAATGAGCAGTTCTTC.

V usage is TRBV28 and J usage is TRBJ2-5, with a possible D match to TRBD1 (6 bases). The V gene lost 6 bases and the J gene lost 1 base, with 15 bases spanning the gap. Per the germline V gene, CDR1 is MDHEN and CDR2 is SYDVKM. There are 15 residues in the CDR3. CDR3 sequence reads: CASSPERTAQETQYF. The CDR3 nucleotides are TGTGCCAGCAGCCCAGAGAGGACAGCCCAAGAGACCCAGTACTTC.

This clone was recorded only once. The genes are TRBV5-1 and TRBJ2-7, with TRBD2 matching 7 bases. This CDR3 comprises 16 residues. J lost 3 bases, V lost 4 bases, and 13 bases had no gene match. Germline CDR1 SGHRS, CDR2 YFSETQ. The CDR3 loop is CASSPRVGGQGYEQYF. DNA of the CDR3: TGCGCCAGCAGCCCGAGGGTGGGAGGGCAGGGCTACGAGCAGTACTTC.

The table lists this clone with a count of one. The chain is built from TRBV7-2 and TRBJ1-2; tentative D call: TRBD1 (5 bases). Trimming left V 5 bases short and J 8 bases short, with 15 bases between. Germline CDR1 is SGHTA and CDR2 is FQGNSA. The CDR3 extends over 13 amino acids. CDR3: CASSDSVILGYTF. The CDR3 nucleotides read TGTGCCAGCAGCGACAGCGTAATCTTGGGCTACACCTTC.

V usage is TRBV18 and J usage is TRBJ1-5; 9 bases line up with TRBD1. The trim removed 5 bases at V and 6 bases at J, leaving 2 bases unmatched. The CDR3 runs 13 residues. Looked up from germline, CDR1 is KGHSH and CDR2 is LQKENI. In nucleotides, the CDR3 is TGTGCCAGCTCAGCGGACAGGGGTCAGCCCCAGCATTTT. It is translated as CASSADRGQPQHF.

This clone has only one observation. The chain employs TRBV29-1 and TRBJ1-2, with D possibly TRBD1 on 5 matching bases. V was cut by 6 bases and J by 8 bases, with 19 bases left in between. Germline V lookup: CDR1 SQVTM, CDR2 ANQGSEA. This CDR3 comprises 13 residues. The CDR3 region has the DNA TGCAGCGTGGGGCCGACAGCTCATAGCGGCTACACCTTC. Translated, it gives CSVGPTAHSGYTF.

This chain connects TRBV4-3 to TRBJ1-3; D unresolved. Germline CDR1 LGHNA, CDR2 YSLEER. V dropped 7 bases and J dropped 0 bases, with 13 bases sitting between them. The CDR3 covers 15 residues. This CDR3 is CASTEGVSSGNTIYF. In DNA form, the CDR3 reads TGCGCCAGCACGGAGGGAGTAAGCTCTGGAAACACCATATATTTT.

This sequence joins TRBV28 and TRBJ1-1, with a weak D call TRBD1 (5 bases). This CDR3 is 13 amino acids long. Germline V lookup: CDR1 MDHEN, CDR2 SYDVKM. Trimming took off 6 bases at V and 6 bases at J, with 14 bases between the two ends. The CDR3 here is CASSPPGGAEAFF. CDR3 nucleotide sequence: TGTGCCAGCAGCCCACCCGGGGGAGCTGAAGCTTTCTTT. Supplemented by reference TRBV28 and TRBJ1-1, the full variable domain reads DVKVTQSSRYLVKRTGEKVFLECVQDMDHENMFWYRQDPGLGLRLIYFSYDVKMKEKGDIPEGYSVSREKKERFSLILESASTNQTSMYLCASSPPGGAEAFFGQGTRLTVV.

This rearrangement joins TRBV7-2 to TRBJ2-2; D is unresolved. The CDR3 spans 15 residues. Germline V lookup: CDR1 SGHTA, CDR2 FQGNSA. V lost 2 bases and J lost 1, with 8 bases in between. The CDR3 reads CASSLSPWNTGELFF. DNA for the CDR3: TGTGCCAGCAGCTTAAGTCCCTGGAACACCGGGGAGCTGTTTTTT.

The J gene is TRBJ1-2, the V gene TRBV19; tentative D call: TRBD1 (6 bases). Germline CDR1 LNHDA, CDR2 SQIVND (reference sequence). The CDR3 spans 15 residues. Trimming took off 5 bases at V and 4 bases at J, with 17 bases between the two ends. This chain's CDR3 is CASSPLGQNSYGYTF. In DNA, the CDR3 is TGTGCCAGTAGTCCCCTTGGACAGAATTCCTATGGCTACACCTTC.

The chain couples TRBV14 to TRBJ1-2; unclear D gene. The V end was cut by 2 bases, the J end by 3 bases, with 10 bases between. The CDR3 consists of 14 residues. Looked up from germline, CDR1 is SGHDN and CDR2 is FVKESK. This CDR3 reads CASSQLVVDYGYTF. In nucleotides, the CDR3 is TGTGCCAGCAGCCAATTAGTTGTCGACTATGGCTACACCTTC.